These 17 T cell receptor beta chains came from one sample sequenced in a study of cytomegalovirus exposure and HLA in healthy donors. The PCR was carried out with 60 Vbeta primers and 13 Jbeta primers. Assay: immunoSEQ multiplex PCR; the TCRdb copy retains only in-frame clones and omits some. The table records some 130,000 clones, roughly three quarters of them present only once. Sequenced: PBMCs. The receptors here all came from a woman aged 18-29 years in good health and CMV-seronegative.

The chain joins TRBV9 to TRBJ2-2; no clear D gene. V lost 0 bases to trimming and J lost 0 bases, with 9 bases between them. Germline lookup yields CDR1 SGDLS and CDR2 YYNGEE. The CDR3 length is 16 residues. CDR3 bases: TGTGCCAGCAGCGTAGGGTCCGGTCCGAACACCGGGGAGCTGTTTTTT. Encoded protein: CASSVGSGPNTGELFF. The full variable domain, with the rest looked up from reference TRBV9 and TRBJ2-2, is DSGVTQTPKHLITATGQRVTLRCSPRSGDLSVYWYQQSLDQGLQFLIQYYNGEERAKGNILERFSAQQFPDLHSELNLSSLELGDSALYFCASSVGSGPNTGELFFGEGSRLTVL.

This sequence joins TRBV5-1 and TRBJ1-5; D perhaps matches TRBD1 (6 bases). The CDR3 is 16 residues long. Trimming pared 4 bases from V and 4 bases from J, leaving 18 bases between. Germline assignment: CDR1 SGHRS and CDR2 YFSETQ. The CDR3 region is CASSPGPQGTNQPQHF. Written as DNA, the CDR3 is TGCGCCAGCAGCCCCGGCCCTCAGGGGACGAATCAGCCCCAGCATTTT.

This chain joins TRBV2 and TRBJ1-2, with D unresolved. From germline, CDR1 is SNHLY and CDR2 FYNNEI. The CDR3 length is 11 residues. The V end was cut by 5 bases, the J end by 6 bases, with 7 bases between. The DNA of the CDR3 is TGTGCCAGCAGTAAGGGAGATGGCTACACCTTC. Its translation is CASSKGDGYTF.

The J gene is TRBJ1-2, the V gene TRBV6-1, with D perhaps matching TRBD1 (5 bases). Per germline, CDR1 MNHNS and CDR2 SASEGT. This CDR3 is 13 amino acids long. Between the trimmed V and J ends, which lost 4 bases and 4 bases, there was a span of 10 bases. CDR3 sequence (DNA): TGTGCCAGCAGTGCCGAGGGACTCTATGGCTACACCTTC. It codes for CASSAEGLYGYTF.

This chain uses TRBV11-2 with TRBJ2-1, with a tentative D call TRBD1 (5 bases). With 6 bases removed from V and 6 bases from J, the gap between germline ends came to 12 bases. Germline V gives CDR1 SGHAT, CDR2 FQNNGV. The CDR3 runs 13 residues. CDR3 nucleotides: TGTGCCAGCAGTCGACAGTTCCCCAATGAGCAGTTCTTC. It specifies CASSRQFPNEQFF.

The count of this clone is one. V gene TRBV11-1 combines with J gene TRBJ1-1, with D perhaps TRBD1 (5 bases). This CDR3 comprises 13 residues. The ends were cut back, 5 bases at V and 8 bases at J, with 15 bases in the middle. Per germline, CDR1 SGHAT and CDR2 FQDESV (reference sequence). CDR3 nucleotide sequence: TGTGCCAGCAGCCTTTCGGGGGGGAGAGAAGCTTTCTTT. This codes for CASSLSGGREAFF. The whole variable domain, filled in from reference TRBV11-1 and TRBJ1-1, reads EAEVAQSPRYKITEKSQAVAFWCDPISGHATLYWYRQILGQGPELLVQFQDESVVDDSQLPKDRFSAERLKGVDSTLKIQPAELGDSAMYLCASSLSGGREAFFGQGTRLTVV.

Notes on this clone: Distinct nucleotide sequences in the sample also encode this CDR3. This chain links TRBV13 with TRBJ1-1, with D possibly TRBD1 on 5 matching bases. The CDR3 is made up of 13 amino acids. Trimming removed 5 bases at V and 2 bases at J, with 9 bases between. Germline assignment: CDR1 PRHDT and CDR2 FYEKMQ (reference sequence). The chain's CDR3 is CASSRDRNTEAFF. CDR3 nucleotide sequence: TGTGCCAGCAGCCGAGACAGAAACACTGAAGCTTTCTTT. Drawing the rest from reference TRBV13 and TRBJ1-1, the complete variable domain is AAGVIQSPRHLIKEKRETATLKCYPIPRHDTVYWYQQGPGQDPQFLISFYEKMQSDKGSIPDRFSAQQFSDYHSELNMSSLELGDSALYFCASSRDRNTEAFFGQGTRLTVV.

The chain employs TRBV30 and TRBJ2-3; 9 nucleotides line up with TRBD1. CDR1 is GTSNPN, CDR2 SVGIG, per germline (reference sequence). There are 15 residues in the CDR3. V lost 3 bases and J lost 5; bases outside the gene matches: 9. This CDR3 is CAWRPRMTGGDTQYF. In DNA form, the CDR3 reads TGTGCCTGGAGGCCAAGGATGACAGGGGGAGATACGCAGTATTTT. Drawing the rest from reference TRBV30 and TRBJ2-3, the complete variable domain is SQTIHQWPATLVQPVGSPLSLECTVEGTSNPNLYWYRQAAGRGLQLLFYSVGIGQISSEVPQNLSASRPQDRQFILSSKKLLLSDSGFYLCAWRPRMTGGDTQYFGPGTRLTVL.

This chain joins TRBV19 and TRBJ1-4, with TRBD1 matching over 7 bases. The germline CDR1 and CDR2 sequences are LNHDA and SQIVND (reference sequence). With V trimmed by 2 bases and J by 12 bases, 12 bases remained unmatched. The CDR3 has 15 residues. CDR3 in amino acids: CASSIRDSLGRELFF. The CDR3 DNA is TGTGCCAGTAGTATAAGGGACAGCCTCGGTCGGGAACTGTTTTTT.

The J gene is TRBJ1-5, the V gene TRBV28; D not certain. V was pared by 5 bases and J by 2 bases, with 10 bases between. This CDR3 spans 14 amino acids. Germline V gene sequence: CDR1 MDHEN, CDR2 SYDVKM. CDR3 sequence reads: CASSVPGGNQPQHF. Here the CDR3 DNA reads TGTGCCAGCAGTGTACCGGGAGGCAATCAGCCCCAGCATTTT.

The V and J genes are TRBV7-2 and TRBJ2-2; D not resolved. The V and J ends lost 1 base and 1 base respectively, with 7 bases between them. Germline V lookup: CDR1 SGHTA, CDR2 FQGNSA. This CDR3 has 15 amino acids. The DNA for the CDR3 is TGTGCCAGCAGCTTAGAGAGGCAGAACACCGGGGAGCTGTTTTTT. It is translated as CASSLERQNTGELFF.

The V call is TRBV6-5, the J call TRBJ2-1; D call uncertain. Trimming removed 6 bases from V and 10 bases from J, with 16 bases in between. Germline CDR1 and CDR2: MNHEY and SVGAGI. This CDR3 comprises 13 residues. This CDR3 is CASSPSRRREQFF. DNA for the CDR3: TGTGCCAGCAGCCCGTCGCGTCGCAGGGAGCAGTTCTTC.

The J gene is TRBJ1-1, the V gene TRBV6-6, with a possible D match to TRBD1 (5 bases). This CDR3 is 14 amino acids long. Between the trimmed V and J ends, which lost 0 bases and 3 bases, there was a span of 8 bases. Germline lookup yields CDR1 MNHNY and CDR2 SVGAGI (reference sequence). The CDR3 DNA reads TGTGCCAGCAGTTACTCGAAAGGGGACACTGAAGCTTTCTTT. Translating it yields CASSYSKGDTEAFF.

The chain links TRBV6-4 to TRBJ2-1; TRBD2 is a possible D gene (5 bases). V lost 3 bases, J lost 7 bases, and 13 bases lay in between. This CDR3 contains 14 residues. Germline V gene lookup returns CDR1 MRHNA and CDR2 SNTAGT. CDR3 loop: CASSEGLTGNEQFF. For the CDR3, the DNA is TGTGCCAGCAGTGAAGGATTAACGGGAAATGAGCAGTTCTTC.

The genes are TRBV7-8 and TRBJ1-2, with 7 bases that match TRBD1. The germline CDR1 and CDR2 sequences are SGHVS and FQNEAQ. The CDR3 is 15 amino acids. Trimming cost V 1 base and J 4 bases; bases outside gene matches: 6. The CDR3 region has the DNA TGTGCCAGCAGCTTAGATGGCAGGGGGGCCTATGGCTACACCTTC. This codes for CASSLDGRGAYGYTF.

The CDR3: CATSSDDPGQGEDQETQYF. CDR3 sequence (DNA): TGTGCCACCAGCAGTGATGATCCGGGACAGGGCGAGGACCAAGAGACCCAGTACTTC. The gene calls are TRBV15 and TRBJ2-5; 9 positions match TRBD1. Germline V gene sequence: CDR1 LNHNV, CDR2 YYDKDF (reference sequence). V was pared by 3 bases and J by 0 bases, with 14 bases of the junction left unmatched. The CDR3 runs to 19 residues.

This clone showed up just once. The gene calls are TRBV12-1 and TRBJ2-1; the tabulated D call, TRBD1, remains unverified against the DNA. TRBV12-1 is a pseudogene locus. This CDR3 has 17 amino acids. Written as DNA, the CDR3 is TGTGCCAGCAGCCCAGGGGGGATAGGAGTTTCCTACAATGAGCAGTTCTTC. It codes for CASSPGGIGVSYNEQFF.